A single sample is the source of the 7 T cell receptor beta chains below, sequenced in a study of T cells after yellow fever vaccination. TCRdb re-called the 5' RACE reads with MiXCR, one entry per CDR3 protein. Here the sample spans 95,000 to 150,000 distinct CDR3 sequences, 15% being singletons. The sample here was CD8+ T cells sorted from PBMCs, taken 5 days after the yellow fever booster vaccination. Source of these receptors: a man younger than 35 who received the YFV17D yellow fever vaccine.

The CDR3 is CASSSGGGSTDTQYF. DNA for the CDR3: TGTGCCAGCAGCTCGGGCGGGGGTTCGACAGATACGCAGTATTTT. The chain has TRBV5-5 and TRBJ2-3; the match to TRBD2 covers 7 bases. Germline V gene sequence: CDR1 SGHKS, CDR2 YYEKEE (reference sequence). The length of the CDR3 is 15 residues. V gave up 3 bases and J gave up 3 bases; unmatched junction bases: 7.

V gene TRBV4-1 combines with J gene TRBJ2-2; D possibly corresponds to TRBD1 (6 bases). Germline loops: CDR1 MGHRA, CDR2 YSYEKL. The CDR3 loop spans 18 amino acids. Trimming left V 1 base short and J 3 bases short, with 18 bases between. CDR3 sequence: CASSQVATGESHTGELFF. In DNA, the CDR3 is TGCGCCAGCAGCCAAGTGGCGACAGGTGAATCCCACACCGGGGAGCTGTTTTTT.

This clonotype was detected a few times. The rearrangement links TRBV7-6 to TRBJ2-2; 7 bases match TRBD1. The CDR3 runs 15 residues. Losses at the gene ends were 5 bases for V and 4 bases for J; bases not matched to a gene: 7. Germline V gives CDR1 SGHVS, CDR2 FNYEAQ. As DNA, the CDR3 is TGTGCCAGCAGCCATCCAGGGGGTATCACCGGGGAGCTGTTTTTT. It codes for CASSHPGGITGELFF.

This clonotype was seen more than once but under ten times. DNA of the CDR3: TGCGCCAGCAGCCAAGATATAGCGGGGGGCACAGATACGCAGTATTTT. Encoded protein: CASSQDIAGGTDTQYF. The chain recombines TRBV4-1 with TRBJ2-3; 9 positions agree with TRBD2. The germline V gene encodes CDR1 MGHRA and CDR2 YSYEKL. This CDR3 is built from 16 residues. V was pared by 0 bases and J by 1 base, with 2 bases of the junction left unmatched.

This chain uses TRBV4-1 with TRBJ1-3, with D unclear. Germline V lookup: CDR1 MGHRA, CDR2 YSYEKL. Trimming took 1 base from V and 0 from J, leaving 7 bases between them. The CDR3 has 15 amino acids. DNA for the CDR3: TGCGCCAGCAGCCAAGTCGTCAGCTCTGGAAACACCATATATTTT. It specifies CASSQVVSSGNTIYF.

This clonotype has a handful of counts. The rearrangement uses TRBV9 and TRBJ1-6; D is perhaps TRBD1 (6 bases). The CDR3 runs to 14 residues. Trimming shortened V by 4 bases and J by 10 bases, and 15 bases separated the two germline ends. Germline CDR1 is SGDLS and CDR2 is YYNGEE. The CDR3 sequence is CASSPEGGSSPLHF. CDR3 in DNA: TGTGCCAGCAGCCCAGAAGGGGGAAGCTCACCCCTCCACTTT.

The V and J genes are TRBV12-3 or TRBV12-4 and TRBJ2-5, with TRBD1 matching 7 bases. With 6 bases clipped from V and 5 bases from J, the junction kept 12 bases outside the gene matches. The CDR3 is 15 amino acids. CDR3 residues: CASRLRDRDSETQYF. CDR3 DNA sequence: TGTGCCAGCAGACTCCGGGACAGAGATTCGGAGACCCAGTACTTC.